These 4 T cell receptor beta chains were sequenced from one sample in a study of T cell repertoires in cytomegalovirus infection. These TCRs are of unknown antigen specificity. TCRdb fed the reads into MiXCR, producing one record per CDR3 protein. Of roughly 990,000 distinct CDR3 sequences listed, roughly a third are singletons. The sequencing used cultured CD8+ T cells from PBMCs, collected from culture after CMV antigen stimulation. Receptor source: a human donor in good health (CMV status not recorded). Some clones in this sample may be carry-over from other donors' samples.

This clonotype occurred a few times. The chain couples TRBV5-5 to TRBJ1-2, with D possibly TRBD1 on 6 matching bases. V was trimmed by 7 bases and J by 3 bases, leaving 16 bases between them. Germline values: CDR1 SGHKS, CDR2 YYEKEE (reference sequence). The CDR3 spans 14 residues. DNA of the CDR3: TGTGCCAGCCGAGACGAGGGGGATCACTATGGCTACACCTTC. It translates to CASRDEGDHYGYTF.

The rearrangement joins TRBV6-2 or TRBV6-3 to TRBJ1-3, with unresolved D. Germline V gene data show CDR1 as MNHEY and CDR2 as SVGEGT. The CDR3 extends over 14 amino acids. With 4 bases removed from V and 8 bases from J, the gap between germline ends came to 15 bases. CDR3: CASSFVTGRDTIYF. For the CDR3, the DNA is TGTGCCAGCAGTTTCGTGACGGGAAGAGACACCATATATTTT.

The J gene is TRBJ2-1, the V gene TRBV6-5; D perhaps matches TRBD1 (5 bases). The CDR3 covers 16 residues. Per the germline V gene, CDR1 is MNHEY and CDR2 is SVGAGI. V was trimmed by 5 bases and J by 0 bases, leaving 14 bases between them. In nucleotides, the CDR3 is TGTGCCAGCAGTGAAATACAGGATAGCTCCTACAATGAGCAGTTCTTC. This codes for CASSEIQDSSYNEQFF.

This chain links TRBV9 with TRBJ2-7; D is ambiguous. Trimming removed 4 bases at V and 2 bases at J, with 7 bases between. Germline assignment: CDR1 SGDLS and CDR2 YYNGEE. This CDR3 has 12 residues. The CDR3 loop is CASSPRTYEQYV. The CDR3 DNA sequence: TGTGCCAGCAGCCCAAGGACCTACGAGCAGTACGTC.